This T cell receptor beta chain was documented in a study of T cells after yellow fever vaccination. On the study more broadly: Researchers used SMART-Seq v4 Ultra Low Input to prepare fractions that had low cell numbers. General study results and limits: A large majority of primary-vaccination clones showed up again after the booster (just under 97% CD4, around 90% CD8).

Researchers made TCR cDNA using 5'RACE template switching, and this step added a universal primer site and UMIs. TCRdb called the 5' RACE reads again in MiXCR, with one record for every CDR3 protein. The sample contains approximately 120,000 distinct CDR3 sequences, nearly 15% of which appear only once. CDR1 is SQVTM and CDR2 is ANQGSEA in the germline V gene. Trimming took off 3 bases at V and 4 bases at J, with 7 bases between the two ends. The CDR3 is 12 amino acids. The table lists this clonotype with a few counts. Its antigen is unknown. The sequencing here drew on CD8+ T cells sorted from PBMCs, taken 5 days after the yellow fever booster vaccination. The TCR was taken from a man aged 18 to 29 who received the YFV17D yellow fever vaccine. The genes are TRBV29-1 and TRBJ2-1; D gene unclear. The CDR3 DNA follows: TGCAGCGTTGAGCTCATGTACAATGAGCAGTTCTTC. This encodes CSVELMYNEQFF.